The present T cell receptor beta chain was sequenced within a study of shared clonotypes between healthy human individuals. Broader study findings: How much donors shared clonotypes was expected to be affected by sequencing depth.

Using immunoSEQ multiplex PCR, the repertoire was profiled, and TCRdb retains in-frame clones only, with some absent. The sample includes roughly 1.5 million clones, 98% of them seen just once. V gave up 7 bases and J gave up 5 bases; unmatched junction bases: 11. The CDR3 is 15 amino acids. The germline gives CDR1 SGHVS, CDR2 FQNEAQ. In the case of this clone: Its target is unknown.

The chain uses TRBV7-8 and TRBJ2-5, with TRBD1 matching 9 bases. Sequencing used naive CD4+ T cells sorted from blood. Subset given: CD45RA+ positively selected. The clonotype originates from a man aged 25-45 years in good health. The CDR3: CASTTGRDRAETQYF. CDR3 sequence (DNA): TGTGCCAGCACCACGGGAAGGGACAGGGCGGAGACCCAGTACTTC.